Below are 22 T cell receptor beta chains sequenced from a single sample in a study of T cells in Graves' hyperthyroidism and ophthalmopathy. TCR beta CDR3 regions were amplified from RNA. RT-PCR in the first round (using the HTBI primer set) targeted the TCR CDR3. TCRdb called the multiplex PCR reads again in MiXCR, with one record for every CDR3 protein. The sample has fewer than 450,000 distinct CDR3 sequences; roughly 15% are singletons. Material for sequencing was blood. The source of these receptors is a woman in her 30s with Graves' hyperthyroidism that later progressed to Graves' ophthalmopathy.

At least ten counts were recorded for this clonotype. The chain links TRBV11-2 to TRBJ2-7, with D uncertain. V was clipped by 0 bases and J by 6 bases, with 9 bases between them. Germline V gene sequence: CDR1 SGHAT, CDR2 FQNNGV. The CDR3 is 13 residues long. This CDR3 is CASSLESKGEQYF. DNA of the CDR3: TGTGCCAGCAGCTTAGAATCAAAGGGCGAGCAGTACTTC.

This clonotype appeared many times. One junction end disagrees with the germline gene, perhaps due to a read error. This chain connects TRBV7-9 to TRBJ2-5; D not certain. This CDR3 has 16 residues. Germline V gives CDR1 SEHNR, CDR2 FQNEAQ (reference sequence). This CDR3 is CASSVARPWRQETQYF. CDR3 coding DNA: TGTGCCAGCAGCGTAGCCCGTCCCTGGCGACAAGAGACCCAGTACTTC.

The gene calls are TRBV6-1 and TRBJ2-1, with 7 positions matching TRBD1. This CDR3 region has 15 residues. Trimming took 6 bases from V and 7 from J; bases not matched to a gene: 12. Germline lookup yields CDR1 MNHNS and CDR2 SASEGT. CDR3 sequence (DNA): TGTGCCAGCAGCTTACAGGGGTTGGTCGGTAATGAGCAGTTCTTC. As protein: CASSLQGLVGNEQFF.

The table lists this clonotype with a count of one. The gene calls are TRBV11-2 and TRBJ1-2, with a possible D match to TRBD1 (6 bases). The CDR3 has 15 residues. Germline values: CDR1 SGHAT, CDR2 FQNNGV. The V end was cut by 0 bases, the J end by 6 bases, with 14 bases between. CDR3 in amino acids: CASSLDAGGYNGYTF. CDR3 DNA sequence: TGTGCCAGCAGCTTAGATGCGGGGGGCTATAATGGCTACACCTTC.

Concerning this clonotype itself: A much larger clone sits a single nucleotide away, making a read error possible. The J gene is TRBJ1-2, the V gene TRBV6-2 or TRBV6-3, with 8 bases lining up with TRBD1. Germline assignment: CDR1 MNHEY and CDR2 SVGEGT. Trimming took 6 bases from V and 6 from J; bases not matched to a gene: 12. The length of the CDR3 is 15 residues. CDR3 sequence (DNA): TGTGCCAGCAGAAGGCAGGGGGCGGTAGTTGATGGCTACACCTTC. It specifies CASRRQGAVVDGYTF.

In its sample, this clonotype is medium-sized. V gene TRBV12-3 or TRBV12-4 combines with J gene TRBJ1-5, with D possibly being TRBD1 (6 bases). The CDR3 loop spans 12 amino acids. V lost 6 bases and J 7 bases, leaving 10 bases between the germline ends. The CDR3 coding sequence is TGTGCCAGCAGAATCCAGGGGCAGCCCCAGCATTTT. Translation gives CASRIQGQPQHF.

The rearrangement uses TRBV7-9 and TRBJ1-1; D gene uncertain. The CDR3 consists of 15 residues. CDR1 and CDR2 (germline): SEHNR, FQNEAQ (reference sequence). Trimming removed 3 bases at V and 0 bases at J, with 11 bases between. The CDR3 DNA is TGTGCCAGCAGCTTGACCGGCGGGCTGAACACTGAAGCTTTCTTT. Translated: CASSLTGGLNTEAFF.

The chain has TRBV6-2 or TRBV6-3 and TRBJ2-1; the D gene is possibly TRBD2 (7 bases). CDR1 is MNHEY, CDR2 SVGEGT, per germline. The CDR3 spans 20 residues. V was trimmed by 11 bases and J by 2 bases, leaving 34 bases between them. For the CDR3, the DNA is TGTGCCGCCGGAGGGGGGGGAATGTGGGCAGGGGTTATCACCTACAATGAGCAGTTCTTC. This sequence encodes CAAGGGGMWAGVITYNEQFF.

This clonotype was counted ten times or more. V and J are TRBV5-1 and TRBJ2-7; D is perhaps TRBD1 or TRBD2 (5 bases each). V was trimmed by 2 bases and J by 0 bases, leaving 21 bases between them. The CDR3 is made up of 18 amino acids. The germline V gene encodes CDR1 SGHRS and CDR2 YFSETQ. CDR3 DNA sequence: TGCGCCAGCAGCTTTGGGATGCCCGGGACCCTTAGCTCCTACGAGCAGTACTTC. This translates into CASSFGMPGTLSSYEQYF.

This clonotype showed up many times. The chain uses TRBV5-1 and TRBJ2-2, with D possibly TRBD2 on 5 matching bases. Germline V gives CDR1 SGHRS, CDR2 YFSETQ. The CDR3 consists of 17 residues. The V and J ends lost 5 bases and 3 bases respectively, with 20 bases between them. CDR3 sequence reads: CASSGQFGDRDTGELFF. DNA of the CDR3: TGCGCCAGCAGTGGTCAGTTCGGGGATCGGGACACCGGGGAGCTGTTTTTT. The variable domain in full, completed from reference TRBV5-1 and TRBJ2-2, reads KAGVTQTPRYLIKTRGQQVTLSCSPISGHRSVSWYQQTPGQGLQFLFEYFSETQRNKGNFPGRFSGRQFSNSRSEMNVSTLELGDSALYLCASSGQFGDRDTGELFFGEGSRLTVL.

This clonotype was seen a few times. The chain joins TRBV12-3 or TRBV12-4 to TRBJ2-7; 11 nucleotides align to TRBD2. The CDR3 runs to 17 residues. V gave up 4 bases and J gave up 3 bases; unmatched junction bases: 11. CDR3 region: CASSSGPILAGVYEQYF. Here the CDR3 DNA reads TGTGCCAGCAGTTCAGGTCCTATACTAGCGGGAGTCTACGAGCAGTACTTC.

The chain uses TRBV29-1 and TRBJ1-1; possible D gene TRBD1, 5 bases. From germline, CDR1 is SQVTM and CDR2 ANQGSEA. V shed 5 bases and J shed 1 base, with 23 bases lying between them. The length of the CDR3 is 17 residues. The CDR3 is CSVKGFQGHRENTEAFF. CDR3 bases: TGCAGCGTTAAGGGGTTCCAAGGTCATAGAGAGAACACTGAAGCTTTCTTT.

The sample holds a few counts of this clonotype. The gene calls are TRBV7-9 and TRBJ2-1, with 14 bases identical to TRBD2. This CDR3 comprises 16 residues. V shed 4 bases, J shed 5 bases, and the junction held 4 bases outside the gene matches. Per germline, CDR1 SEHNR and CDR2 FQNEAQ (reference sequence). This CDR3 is CASSSWTSGGHNEQFF. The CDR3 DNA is TGTGCCAGCAGCTCGTGGACTAGCGGGGGGCACAATGAGCAGTTCTTC.

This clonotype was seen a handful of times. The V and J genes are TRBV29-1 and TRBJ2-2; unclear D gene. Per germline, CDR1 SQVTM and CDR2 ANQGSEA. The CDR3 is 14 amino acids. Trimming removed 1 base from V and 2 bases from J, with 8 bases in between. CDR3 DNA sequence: TGCAGCGTTGAAGTGGACGGAAACACCGGGGAGCTGTTTTTT. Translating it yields CSVEVDGNTGELFF.

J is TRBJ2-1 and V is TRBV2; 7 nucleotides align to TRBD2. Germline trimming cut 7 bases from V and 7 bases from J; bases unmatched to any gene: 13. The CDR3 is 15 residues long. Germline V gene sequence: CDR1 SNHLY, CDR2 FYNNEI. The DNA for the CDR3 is TGTGCCAGCACCCCGGAGGGGACTACCGAAAATGAGCAGTTCTTC. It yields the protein CASTPEGTTENEQFF.

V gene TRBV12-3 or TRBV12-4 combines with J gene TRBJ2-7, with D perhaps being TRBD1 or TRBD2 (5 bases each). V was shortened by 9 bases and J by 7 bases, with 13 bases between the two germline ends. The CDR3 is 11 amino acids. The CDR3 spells CASTGWGEQYF. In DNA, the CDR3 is TGTGCCAGTACCGGGTGGGGGGAGCAGTACTTC.

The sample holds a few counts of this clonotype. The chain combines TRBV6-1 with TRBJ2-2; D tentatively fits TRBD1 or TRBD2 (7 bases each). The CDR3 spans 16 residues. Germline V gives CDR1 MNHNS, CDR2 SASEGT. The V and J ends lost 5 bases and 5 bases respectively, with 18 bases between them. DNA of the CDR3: TGTGCCAGCAGTTACGCGGTCCAGGGGGGGACCGGGGAGCTGTTTTTT. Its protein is CASSYAVQGGTGELFF.

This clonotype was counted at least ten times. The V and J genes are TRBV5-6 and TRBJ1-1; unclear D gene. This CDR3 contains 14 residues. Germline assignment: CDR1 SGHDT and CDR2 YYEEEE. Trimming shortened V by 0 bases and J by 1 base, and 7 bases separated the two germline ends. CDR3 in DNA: TGTGCCAGCAGCTTGGGTAAAGGGAACACTGAAGCTTTCTTT. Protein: CASSLGKGNTEAFF.

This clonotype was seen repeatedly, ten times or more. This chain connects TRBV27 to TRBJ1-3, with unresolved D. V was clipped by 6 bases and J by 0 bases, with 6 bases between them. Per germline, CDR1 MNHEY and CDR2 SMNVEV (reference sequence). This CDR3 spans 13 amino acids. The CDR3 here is CASSGISGNTIYF. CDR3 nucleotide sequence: TGTGCCAGCAGCGGTATCTCTGGAAACACCATATATTTT.

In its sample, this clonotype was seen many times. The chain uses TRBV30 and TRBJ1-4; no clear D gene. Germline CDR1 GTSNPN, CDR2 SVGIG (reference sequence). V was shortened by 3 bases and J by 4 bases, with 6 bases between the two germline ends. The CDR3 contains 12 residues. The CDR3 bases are TGTGCCTGGAGGTTAAATAATGAAAAACTGTTTTTT. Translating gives CAWRLNNEKLFF.

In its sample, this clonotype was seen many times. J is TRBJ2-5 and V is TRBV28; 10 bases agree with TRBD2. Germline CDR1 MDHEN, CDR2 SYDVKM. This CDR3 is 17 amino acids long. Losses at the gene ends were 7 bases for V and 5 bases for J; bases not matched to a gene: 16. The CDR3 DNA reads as TGTGCCAGCACCGACTTTTCTAGCGGGGGCCGTCGGGAGACCCAGTACTTC. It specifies CASTDFSSGGRRETQYF.

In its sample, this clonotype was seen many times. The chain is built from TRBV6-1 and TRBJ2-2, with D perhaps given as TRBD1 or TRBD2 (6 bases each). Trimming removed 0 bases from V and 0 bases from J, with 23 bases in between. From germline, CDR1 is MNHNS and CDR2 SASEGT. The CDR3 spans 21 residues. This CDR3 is CASSEALRWGRGGTNTGELFF. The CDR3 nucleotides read TGTGCCAGCAGTGAAGCGCTTCGATGGGGGCGGGGCGGGACGAACACCGGGGAGCTGTTTTTT.